Below are 10 T cell receptor beta chains sequenced from a single sample in a study of blood T cell repertoires in COVID-19 (TCRdb year 2020). Library construction relied on the immunoSEQ multiplex PCR assay. Drawn from immuneACCESS, this table holds only the in-frame rearrangements with V and J called that TCRdb kept. Clones are partly lost; checked studies trace under half to an unresolved V gene and leave the rest unexplained. This sample lists about 120,000 clones; over 70% were detected once. The top ten constitute under 30% of the sample. The specimen was peripheral blood. The source is an older woman with acute or convalescent COVID-19.

The V and J genes are TRBV29-1 and TRBJ2-7; 8 positions match TRBD1. Germline V gene sequence: CDR1 SQVTM, CDR2 ANQGSEA. The CDR3 totals 16 residues. J was trimmed by 2 bases and V by 0 bases; bases with no gene match: 9. DNA for the CDR3: TGCAGCGTTGAAGACCAAGGGACAGGACCGACCTACGAGCAGTACTTC. Residues: CSVEDQGTGPTYEQYF.

The chain is built from TRBV11-2 and TRBJ1-1, with 9 bases matching TRBD1. The germline gives CDR1 SGHAT, CDR2 FQNNGV. The CDR3 sequence is 15 residues long. Trimming cost V 3 bases and J 5 bases; bases outside gene matches: 7. In nucleotides, the CDR3 is TGTGCCAGCAGCTTTCTGTCCGGGACAGGGACTGAAGCTTTCTTT. Translated, it gives CASSFLSGTGTEAFF.

The V and J genes are TRBV24-1 and TRBJ2-7; D perhaps matches TRBD2 (6 bases). The germline CDR1 and CDR2 sequences are KGHDR and SFDVKD. The CDR3 is 13 amino acids. The ends were cut back, 1 base at V and 5 bases at J, with 8 bases in the middle. In DNA, the CDR3 is TGTGCCACCAGTGATTTTGGGGGGAACGAGCAGTACTTC. It is translated as CATSDFGGNEQYF.

The chain combines TRBV11-2 with TRBJ2-3; 7 nucleotides agree with TRBD2. Germline lookup yields CDR1 SGHAT and CDR2 FQNNGV. Trimming took 1 base from V and 9 from J; bases not matched to a gene: 7. This CDR3 has 14 residues. The CDR3 DNA reads as TGTGCCAGCAGCTTAGCCCGTTCTAGCGGCACGCAGTATTTT. This encodes CASSLARSSGTQYF.

The chain couples TRBV7-6 to TRBJ1-1; 7 positions agree with TRBD1. Germline V gene lookup returns CDR1 SGHVS and CDR2 FNYEAQ. With V trimmed by 5 bases and J by 1 base, 7 bases remained unmatched. This CDR3 comprises 15 residues. The CDR3 sequence is CASSLGQVGNTEAFF. The CDR3 DNA sequence: TGTGCCAGCAGCCTCGGACAGGTTGGGAACACTGAAGCTTTCTTT. The entire variable domain, with the rest obtained from reference TRBV7-6 and TRBJ1-1, is as follows: GAGVSQSPRYKVTKRGQDVALRCDPISGHVSLYWYRQALGQGPEFLTYFNYEAQQDKSGLPNDRFSAERPEGSISTLTIQRTEQRDSAMYRCASSLGQVGNTEAFFGQGTRLTVV.

The genes are TRBV27 and TRBJ1-6, with a tentative D call TRBD1 (6 bases). CDR1 MNHEY and CDR2 SMNVEV come from the germline V gene (reference sequence). V was clipped by 3 bases and J by 9 bases, with 18 bases between them. CDR3 length: 16 amino acids. This chain's CDR3 is CASSFGRGGERSPLHF. CDR3 bases: TGTGCCAGCAGTTTTGGCAGGGGAGGGGAGCGTTCACCCCTCCACTTT.

The chain couples TRBV6-4 to TRBJ1-5; TRBD1 aligns across 7 bases. Germline loops: CDR1 MRHNA, CDR2 SNTAGT. V lost 6 bases, J lost 11 bases, and 7 bases stayed unmatched. The CDR3 covers 12 residues. The CDR3 loop reads CASRCGTVAQHF. The DNA for the CDR3 is TGTGCCAGCAGGTGCGGGACAGTGGCCCAGCATTTT.

In this sample, this clone turned up a few times. The chain combines TRBV24-1 with TRBJ2-7; the match to TRBD1 covers 7 bases. J gave up 3 bases and V 6 bases, and 10 bases lay outside the gene matches. CDR1 and CDR2 (germline): KGHDR, SFDVKD. There are 15 residues in the CDR3. As DNA, the CDR3 is TGTGCCACCAGTTATGGGGAGACAGGGCGCTACGAGCAGTACTTC. This codes for CATSYGETGRYEQYF.

The chain joins TRBV2 to TRBJ2-7, with D perhaps TRBD1 (6 bases). Germline V lookup: CDR1 SNHLY, CDR2 FYNNEI. Trimming shortened V by 1 base and J by 3 bases, and 13 bases separated the two germline ends. This CDR3 has 15 residues. CDR3 DNA: TGTGCCAGCAGTGAAGATGGGACATCCAGCTACGAGCAGTACTTC. It codes for CASSEDGTSSYEQYF.

V is TRBV28 and J is TRBJ1-2, with TRBD1 matching over 8 bases. CDR1 and CDR2 from the germline V gene are MDHEN and SYDVKM. With 1 base clipped from V and 6 bases from J, the junction kept 1 base outside the gene matches. The CDR3 spans 13 residues. For the CDR3, the DNA is TGTGCCAGCAGTTTATCAGGGGGCGATGGCTACACCTTC. Translated, it gives CASSLSGGDGYTF.